A selection of T cell receptor beta chains follows, all from one sample in a study of T cell responses to AZD1222 COVID-19 vaccine. Measured with immunoSEQ multiplex PCR; TCRdb has only the in-frame clones, and not every one. The sample has roughly 100,000 clones; about 80% are singletons. Specimen: peripheral blood, collected on day 0 of AZD1222 vaccination. These receptor sequences come from an adult in good health. Both conserved end residues are trimmed from each CDR3.

j_gene,v_gene,CDR3aa
TRBJ2-4,TRBV18,ASSPPWAGGPSNIQY
TRBJ2-7,TRBV11-2,ASSLEALTGRRYEQY
TRBJ2-2,TRBV4-3,ASSHSGLAGGSDGELF
TRBJ1-2,TRBV7-9,ASSPDRHAYT
TRBJ2-2,TRBV5-4,ASSLTGGSDGELF
TRBJ2-7,TRBV13,ASSLQGWLEQY
TRBJ1-1,TRBV4-3,ASSRTANTEAF
TRBJ2-7,TRBV14,ASSNLYEQY
TRBJ1-2,TRBV25-1,ASSEGRVKTNLYGYT
TRBJ1-1,TRBV5-1,ASSEGFEAF
TRBJ2-7,TRBV27,ASSQTGWNEQY
TRBJ1-3,TRBV27,ASSLSGPSSGNTIY
TRBJ1-5,TRBV27,ASSLGGNSNQPQH
TRBJ1-2,TRBV7-9,AIGGAGGYT
TRBJ2-7,TRBV10-2,ASRGTGNEQY
TRBJ2-7,TRBV27,ASSQGGREQY
TRBJ1-3,TRBV9,ASSAGDFIATPGNTIY
TRBJ1-2,TRBV7-2,ASSPGAGYGYGYT
TRBJ1-1,TRBV27,ASKERQKNTEAF
TRBJ2-2,TRBV7-8,ASRGGIGELF
TRBJ2-5,TRBV6-5,ASRRADQETQY
TRBJ2-5,TRBV5-1,ASSFLGMETQY
TRBJ1-2,TRBV12-1,ASSTRQGRYYGYT
TRBJ1-1,TRBV6-4,ASSDRTNTEAF
TRBJ1-2,TRBV2,ASNRNGYT
TRBJ2-2,TRBV9,ASSVDVTGGFGGELF
TRBJ1-5,TRBV6-2/TRBV6-3,ASSYSALQPQH
TRBJ1-2,TRBV30,AWSHFVSDRAGYT
TRBJ2-1,TRBV5-4,ASSHSGGQHNEQF
TRBJ1-5,TRBV19,ASSIKGRRNNQPQH
TRBJ1-4,TRBV3-1/TRBV3-2,ASSQDFEGSLIKLF
TRBJ1-1,TRBV29-1,SVEQGWDTEAF
TRBJ2-7,TRBV7-2,ASSLQPGLDRRYEQY
TRBJ2-5,TRBV7-3,ASSLTGSGETQY
TRBJ1-2,TRBV24-1,ATGGLVNGYT
TRBJ1-6,TRBV5-1,ASSLSPGDNSPLH
TRBJ1-1,TRBV6-5,ASSYSGLTEAF
TRBJ1-6,TRBV25-1,ASSEYTGSWSPLH
TRBJ2-5,TRBV2,ASIRDRQETQY
TRBJ2-2,TRBV2,ASTRVNTGELF
TRBJ1-3,TRBV18,ASSSDSGSGNTIY
TRBJ1-4,TRBV2,ASSRDRVEKLF
TRBJ2-5,TRBV5-1,ASSLVGGIAHGKTQY
TRBJ2-7,TRBV10-3,AIRPPGNNYEQY
TRBJ2-3,TRBV5-1,ASSFRGTLTDTQY
TRBJ1-4,TRBV27,ASSLSTGQKLF
TRBJ1-1,TRBV7-9,ASSLPGGLNTEAF
TRBJ2-5,TRBV2,ASGHAAGIPYQETQY
TRBJ2-5,TRBV6-1,ASSEQGLAGAETQY
TRBJ1-2,TRBV7-2,ASSVGPYGYT
TRBJ2-7,TRBV3-1/TRBV3-2,ASSPLTGSYEQY
TRBJ1-2,TRBV5-1,ASSLDGGPGGYT